Sequencing of this TCR beta chain was carried out in a study of T-cell reconstitution after alpha-beta-depleted transplantation in children. This clonotype occurred many times. TCRbeta library preparation incorporated unique molecular identifiers. In TCRdb, the PCR reads were re-called with MiXCR into one record per CDR3 protein. The repertoire holds hundreds of thousands of distinct CDR3 sequences, with around 16% as singletons. This sample comprised PBMCs from the stem cell graft donor, obtained from the stem cell graft. This TCR derives from a human donor who donated a stem cell graft to a child with acute myeloid leukemia.

The CDR3 loop reads CSAPGRGPTDTQYF. The CDR3 DNA reads as TGCAGTGCCCCAGGGCGGGGGCCCACAGATACGCAGTATTTT. V usage is TRBV20-1 and J usage is TRBJ2-3, with TRBD2 as a possible D gene (7 bases). CDR3 length equals 14 residues. Germline CDR1 is DFQATT and CDR2 is SNEGSKA (reference sequence). Trimming took off 6 bases at V and 2 bases at J, with 15 bases between the two ends.